The rows below give T cell receptor beta chains drawn from one sample of a study of blood T cell repertoires in COVID-19. The repertoire was sequenced with immunoSEQ multiplex PCR; TCRdb's copy has only in-frame clones and lacks some. The sample holds some 400,000 clones, about 90% seen once. What was sequenced was PBMCs or T cells enriched from blood (not recorded which). These receptors were taken from a woman in her 30s who had recovered from COVID-19. Both conserved end residues are part of each CDR3. D genes are given only for firm matches. Not all rows give a size; the values are once, few, many and, for expanded clones, a class.

D	J	V	size	DNA	CDR3
TRBD2	TRBJ2-7	TRBV30	NA	TGTGCCTGGAGTGTAGGGAGGGGACTTCGTTCCTACGAGCAGTACTTC	CAWSVGRGLRSYEQYF
NA	TRBJ1-4	TRBV28	many	TGTGCCAGCAGTTTTATCGGGAATGAAAAACTGTTTTTT	CASSFIGNEKLFF
TRBD1	TRBJ2-3	TRBV27	NA	TGTGCCAGCAGTTTATCTACAGGGGGCCCAGATACGCAGTATTTT	CASSLSTGGPDTQYF
NA	TRBJ2-2	TRBV19	few	TGTGCCAGTAGTATTCTCGATGGAGGGAACACCGGGGAGCTGTTTTTT	CASSILDGGNTGELFF
TRBD2	TRBJ2-7	TRBV7-9	NA	TGTGCCAGCAGCTCAGCGGGACTCGCAACCTACGAGCAGTACTTC	CASSSAGLATYEQYF
TRBD1	TRBJ1-2	TRBV12-3/TRBV12-4	once	TGTGCCAGCAGCGGGGGACAGGGAGGAGGCTACACCTTC	CASSGGQGGGYTF
TRBD1	TRBJ1-6	TRBV27	NA	TGTGCCAGCAGCCAGGGGGCCTCCTATAATTCACCCCTCCACTTT	CASSQGASYNSPLHF
NA	TRBJ1-6	TRBV9	once	TGTGCCAGCAGCTCTAGCGGGGATACACCCCTCCACTTT	CASSSSGDTPLHF
NA	TRBJ1-1	TRBV5-1	NA	TGCGCCAGCAGCCCGGTCGGAGGGCAGAACACTGAAGCTTTCTTT	CASSPVGGQNTEAFF
TRBD1	TRBJ2-7	TRBV30	few	TGTGCCTGGACCACTCCGGGACAGGTTCCCTACGAGCAGTACTTC	CAWTTPGQVPYEQYF
TRBD2	TRBJ2-1	TRBV7-9	NA	TGTGCCAGCAGCTTACCACTAGCGGGTCATGCTAACAATGAGCAGTTCTTC	CASSLPLAGHANNEQFF
NA	TRBJ1-4	TRBV7-2	NA	TGTGCCAGCAGCTTATCCCTTAATGAAAAACTGTTTTTT	CASSLSLNEKLFF
NA	TRBJ1-5	TRBV6-6	NA	TGTGCCAGCAGTTACGAGGGTGGATCGAGTCAGCCCCAGCATTTT	CASSYEGGSSQPQHF
TRBD1	TRBJ1-1	TRBV11-2	NA	TGTGCCAGCAGCTACAGGGGCGCGGCTGAAGCTTTCTTT	CASSYRGAAEAFF
TRBD1	TRBJ1-4	TRBV12-5	once	TGTGCTAGTGGCGTGACAGGGGAAGAAAAACTGTTTTTT	CASGVTGEEKLFF
NA	TRBJ2-7	TRBV28	NA	TGTGCCAGCAGTTTACAAACGACAGGAGCACTTAGTCAGTACTTC	CASSLQTTGALSQYF
NA	TRBJ1-5	TRBV10-2	NA	TGCGCCAGCAGTGAGTTGGAAGGGGCCGGCAATCAGCCCCAGCATTTT	CASSELEGAGNQPQHF
NA	TRBJ2-1	TRBV20-1	NA	TGCAGTGCTAGTTGGCGGGTTAAAAGGAATGAGCAGTTCTTC	CSASWRVKRNEQFF
NA	TRBJ2-7	TRBV12-3/TRBV12-4	NA	TGTGCCAGCAGAGACACCACCTACGAGCAGTACTTC	CASRDTTYEQYF
TRBD2	TRBJ2-1	TRBV15	NA	TGTGCCACCAGCAGAGAGACGGGACTAGCGGGGAATGAGCAGTTCTTC	CATSRETGLAGNEQFF
NA	TRBJ1-2	TRBV19	NA	TGTGCCAGTGAAGACAGAACCGATCACTATGGCTACACCTTC	CASEDRTDHYGYTF
TRBD2	TRBJ2-5	TRBV2	NA	TGTGCCAGCAGTGATAGGGCGGGAGGCCCGTCAGAGACCCAGTACTTC	CASSDRAGGPSETQYF
TRBD1	TRBJ1-5	TRBV19	NA	TGTGCCAGCCGATCTGGACAGGGTGGCAATCAGCCCCAGCATTTT	CASRSGQGGNQPQHF
TRBD1	TRBJ1-5	TRBV18	NA	TGTGCCAGCTCACCGACAGGGATTCTTAATCAGCCCCAGCATTTT	CASSPTGILNQPQHF
NA	TRBJ1-4	TRBV6-2/TRBV6-3	NA	TGTGCCAGCAGTTACGGGGGCGAAAAACTGTTTTTT	CASSYGGEKLFF
NA	TRBJ2-3	TRBV30	once	TGTGCCTGGACCGGGGAACAGGGCCAGAGACATACGCAGTATTTT	CAWTGEQGQRHTQYF
TRBD1	TRBJ1-6	TRBV7-8	NA	TGTGCCAGCAGCTTAGTGGGGACAGGGGAAAGGTCACCCCTCCACTTT	CASSLVGTGERSPLHF
TRBD1	TRBJ1-2	TRBV4-1	NA	TGCGCCAGCAGCCAAACGACAGGGGGTTTTAACTATGGCTACACCTTC	CASSQTTGGFNYGYTF
TRBD1	TRBJ1-2	TRBV29-1	NA	TGCAGCGTTGAAGAGTCATACGGGACAGCCTATGGCTACACCTTC	CSVEESYGTAYGYTF
NA	TRBJ1-2	TRBV29-1	NA	TGCAGCGTTGAATTGCGATCTTATGGCTACACCTTC	CSVELRSYGYTF
NA	TRBJ1-4	TRBV14	NA	TGTGCCAGCACCATTGGCAGGGGAGAAAAACTGTTTTTT	CASTIGRGEKLFF
TRBD1	TRBJ2-5	TRBV28	NA	TGTGCCAGCACCCCCACGTGGACAGGGCGGAAGACCCAGTACTTC	CASTPTWTGRKTQYF
TRBD1	TRBJ2-5	TRBV29-1	NA	TGCAGCGTGAAAACCGGGACAGGGGGCGAGACCCAGTACTTC	CSVKTGTGGETQYF
TRBD1	TRBJ1-1	TRBV28	NA	TGTGCCAGCAGCCGCTACAGGGGAGCTTTCTTT	CASSRYRGAFF
NA	TRBJ1-4	TRBV5-1	NA	TGCGCCAGCAGCCTAGGCGGGACGGAGGGTGAAAAACTGTTTTTT	CASSLGGTEGEKLFF
NA	TRBJ2-3	TRBV12-3/TRBV12-4	NA	TGTGCCAGCAGAACCCACGGGAGTACGCAGTATTTT	CASRTHGSTQYF
NA	TRBJ1-2	TRBV14	NA	TGTGCCAGCAGGCGGGGGGACTATGGCTACACCTTC	CASRRGDYGYTF
NA	TRBJ2-5	TRBV28	NA	TGTGCCAGCAGTTCAAACATTCCGGGGACCCAGTACTTC	CASSSNIPGTQYF
NA	TRBJ1-1	TRBV6-6	once	TGTGCCAGCAGACTAGACAGGAGAGCTTTCTTT	CASRLDRRAFF
NA	TRBJ1-2	TRBV27	NA	TGTGCCAGCAGTTCCCCCGTGCGGGGTAACTATGGCTACACCTTC	CASSSPVRGNYGYTF
TRBD1	TRBJ2-1	TRBV3-1/TRBV3-2	NA	TGTGCCAGCAGGGACAGGGGGACTTACAATGAGCAGTTCTTC	CASRDRGTYNEQFF